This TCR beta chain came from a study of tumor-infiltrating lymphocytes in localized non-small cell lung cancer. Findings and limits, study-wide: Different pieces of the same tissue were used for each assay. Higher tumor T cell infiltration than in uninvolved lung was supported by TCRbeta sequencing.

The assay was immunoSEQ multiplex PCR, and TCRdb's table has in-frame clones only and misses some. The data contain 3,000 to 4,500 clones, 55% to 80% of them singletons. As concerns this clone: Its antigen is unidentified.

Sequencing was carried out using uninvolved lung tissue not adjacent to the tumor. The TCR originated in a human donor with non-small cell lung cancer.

CDR3 nucleotide sequence: TGTGCCAGTAAGGGGGACAGGGGTGGTTCACCCCTCCACTTT. Its translation: CASKGDRGGSPLHF. The chain employs TRBV19 and TRBJ1-6; 10 nucleotides match TRBD1. The CDR3 is 14 residues long. V gave up 7 bases and J gave up 9 bases; unmatched junction bases: 6. CDR1 is LNHDA, CDR2 SQIVND, per germline (reference sequence). Combining the CDR3 with reference TRBV19 and TRBJ1-6 gives the whole variable domain DGGITQSPKYLFRKEGQNVTLSCEQNLNHDAMYWYRQDPGQGLRLIYYSQIVNDFQKGDIAEGYSVSREKKESFPLTVTSAQKNPTAFYLCASKGDRGGSPLHFGNGTRLTVT.